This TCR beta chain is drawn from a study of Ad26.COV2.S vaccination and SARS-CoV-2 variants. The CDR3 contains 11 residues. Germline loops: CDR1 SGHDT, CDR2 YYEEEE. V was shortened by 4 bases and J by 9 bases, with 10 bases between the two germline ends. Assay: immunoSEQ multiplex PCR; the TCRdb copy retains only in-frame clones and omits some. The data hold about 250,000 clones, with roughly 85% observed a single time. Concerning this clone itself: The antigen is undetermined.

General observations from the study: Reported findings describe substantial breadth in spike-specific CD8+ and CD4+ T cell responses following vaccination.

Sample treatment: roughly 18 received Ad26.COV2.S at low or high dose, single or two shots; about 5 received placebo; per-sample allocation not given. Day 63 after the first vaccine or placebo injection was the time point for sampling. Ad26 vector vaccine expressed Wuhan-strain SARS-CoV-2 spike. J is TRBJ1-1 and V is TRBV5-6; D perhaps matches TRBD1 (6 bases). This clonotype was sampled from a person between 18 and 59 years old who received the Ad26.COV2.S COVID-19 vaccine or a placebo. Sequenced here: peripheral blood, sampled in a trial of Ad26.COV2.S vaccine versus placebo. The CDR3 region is CASSTDSQAFF. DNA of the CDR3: TGTGCCAGCAGCACGGACAGCCAAGCTTTCTTT.